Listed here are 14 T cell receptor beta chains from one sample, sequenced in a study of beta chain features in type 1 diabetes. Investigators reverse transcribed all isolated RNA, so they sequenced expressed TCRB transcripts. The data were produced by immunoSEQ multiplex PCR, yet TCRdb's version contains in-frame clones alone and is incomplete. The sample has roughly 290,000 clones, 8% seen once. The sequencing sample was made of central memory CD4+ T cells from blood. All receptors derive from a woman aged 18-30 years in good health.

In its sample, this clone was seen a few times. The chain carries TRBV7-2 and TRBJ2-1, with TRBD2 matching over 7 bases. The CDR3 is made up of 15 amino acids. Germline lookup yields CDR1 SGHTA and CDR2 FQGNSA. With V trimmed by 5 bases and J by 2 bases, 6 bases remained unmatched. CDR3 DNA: TGTGCCAGCAGCCCCCAAGCGGGACCCTACAATGAGCAGTTCTTC. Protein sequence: CASSPQAGPYNEQFF.

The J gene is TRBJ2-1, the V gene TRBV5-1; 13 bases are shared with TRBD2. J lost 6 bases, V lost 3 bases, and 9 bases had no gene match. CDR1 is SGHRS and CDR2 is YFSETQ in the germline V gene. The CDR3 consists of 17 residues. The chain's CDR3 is CASSSRPGTSGINEQFF. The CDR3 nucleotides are TGCGCCAGCAGCTCCCGCCCCGGGACTAGCGGGATCAATGAGCAGTTCTTC.

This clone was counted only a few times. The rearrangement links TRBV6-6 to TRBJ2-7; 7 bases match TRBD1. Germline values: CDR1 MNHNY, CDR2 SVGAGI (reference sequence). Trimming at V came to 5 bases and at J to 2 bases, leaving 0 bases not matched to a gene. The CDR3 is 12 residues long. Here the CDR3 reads CASSGTAYEQYV. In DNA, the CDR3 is TGTGCCAGCAGTGGGACAGCCTACGAGCAGTACGTC.

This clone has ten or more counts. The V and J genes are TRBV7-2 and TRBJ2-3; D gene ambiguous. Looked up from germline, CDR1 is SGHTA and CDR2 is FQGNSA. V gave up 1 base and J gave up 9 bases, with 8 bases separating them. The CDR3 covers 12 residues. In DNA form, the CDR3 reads TGTGCCAGCAGCTTAGTAGGTGGGACGCAGTATTTT. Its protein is CASSLVGGTQYF.

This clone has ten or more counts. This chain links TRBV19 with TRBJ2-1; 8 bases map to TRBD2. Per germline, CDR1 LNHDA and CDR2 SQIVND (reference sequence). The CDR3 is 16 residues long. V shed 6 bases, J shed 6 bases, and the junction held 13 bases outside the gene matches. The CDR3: CASSPNSGSSFNEQFF. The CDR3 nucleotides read TGTGCCAGTAGCCCAAACAGCGGGAGTTCATTCAATGAGCAGTTCTTC.

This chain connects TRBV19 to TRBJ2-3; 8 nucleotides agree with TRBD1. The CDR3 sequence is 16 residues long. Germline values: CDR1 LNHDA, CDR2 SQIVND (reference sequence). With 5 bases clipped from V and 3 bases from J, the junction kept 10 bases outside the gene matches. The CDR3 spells CASSAAGQALTDTQYF. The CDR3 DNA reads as TGTGCCAGTAGTGCGGCGGGACAGGCTCTGACAGATACGCAGTATTTT.

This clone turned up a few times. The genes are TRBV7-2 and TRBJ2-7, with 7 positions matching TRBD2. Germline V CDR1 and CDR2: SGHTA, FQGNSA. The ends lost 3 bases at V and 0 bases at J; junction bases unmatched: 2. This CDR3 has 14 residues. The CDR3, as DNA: TGTGCCAGCAGCTTCGGCGGGAGCTCCTACGAGCAGTACTTC. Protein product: CASSFGGSSYEQYF.

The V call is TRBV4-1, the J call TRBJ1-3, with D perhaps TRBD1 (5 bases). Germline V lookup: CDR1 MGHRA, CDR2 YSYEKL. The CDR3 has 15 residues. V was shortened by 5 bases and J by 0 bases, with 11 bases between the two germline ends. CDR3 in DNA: TGCGCCAGCAGCAGAACAGGCAACTCTGGAAACACCATATATTTT. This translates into CASSRTGNSGNTIYF.

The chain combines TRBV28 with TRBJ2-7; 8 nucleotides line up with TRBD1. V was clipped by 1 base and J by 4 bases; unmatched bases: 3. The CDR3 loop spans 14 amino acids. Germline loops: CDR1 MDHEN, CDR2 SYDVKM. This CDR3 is CASSLFGQGYEQYV. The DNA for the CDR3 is TGTGCCAGCAGTTTATTTGGACAGGGATACGAGCAGTACGTC.

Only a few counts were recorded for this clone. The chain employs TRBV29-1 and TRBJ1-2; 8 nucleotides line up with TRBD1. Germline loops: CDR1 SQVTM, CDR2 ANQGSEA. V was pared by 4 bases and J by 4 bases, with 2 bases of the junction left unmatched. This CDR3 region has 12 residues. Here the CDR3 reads CSVVQGVYGYTF. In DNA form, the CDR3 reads TGCAGCGTTGTACAGGGGGTCTATGGCTACACCTTC.

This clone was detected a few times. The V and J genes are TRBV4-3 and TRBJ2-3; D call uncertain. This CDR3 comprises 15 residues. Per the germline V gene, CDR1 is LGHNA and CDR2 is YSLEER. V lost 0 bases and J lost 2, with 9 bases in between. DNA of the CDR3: TGCGCCAGCAGCCAAGATTTGGGGTTCACAGATACGCAGTATTTT. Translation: CASSQDLGFTDTQYF.

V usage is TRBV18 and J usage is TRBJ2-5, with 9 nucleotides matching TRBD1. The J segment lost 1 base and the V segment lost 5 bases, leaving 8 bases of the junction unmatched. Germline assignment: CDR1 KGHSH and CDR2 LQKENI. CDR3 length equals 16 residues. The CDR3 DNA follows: TGTGCCAGCTCAGCCGGGACAGGGCTCCTCCAAGAGACCCAGTACTTC. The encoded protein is CASSAGTGLLQETQYF. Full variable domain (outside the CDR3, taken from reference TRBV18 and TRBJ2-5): NAGVMQNPRHLVRRRGQEARLRCSPMKGHSHVYWYRQLPEEGLKFMVYLQKENIIDESGMPKERFSAEFPKEGPSILRIQQVVRGDSAAYFCASSAGTGLLQETQYFGPGTRLLVL.

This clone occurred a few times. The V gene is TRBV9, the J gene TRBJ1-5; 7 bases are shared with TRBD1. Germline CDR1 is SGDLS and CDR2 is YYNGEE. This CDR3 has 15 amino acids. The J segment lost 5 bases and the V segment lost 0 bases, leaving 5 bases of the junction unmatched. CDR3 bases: TGTGCCAGCAGCGTAGCGGGACAGCTCGATCAGCCCCAGCATTTT. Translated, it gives CASSVAGQLDQPQHF.

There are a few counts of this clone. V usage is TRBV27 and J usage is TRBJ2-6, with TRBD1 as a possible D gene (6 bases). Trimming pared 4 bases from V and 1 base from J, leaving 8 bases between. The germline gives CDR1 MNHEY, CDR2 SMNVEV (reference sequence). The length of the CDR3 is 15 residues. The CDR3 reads CASSSRGSGANVLTF. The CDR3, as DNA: TGTGCCAGCAGTTCCAGGGGTTCTGGGGCCAACGTCCTGACTTTC.